These 14 T cell receptor beta chains originate from one sample sequenced in a study of naive and memory T cell subsets. Blood and skin TCR RNA was reverse transcribed with alpha and beta constant primers. TCRdb ran MiXCR on the 5' RACE reads and lists one entry per CDR3 protein. Of some 22,000 distinct CDR3 sequences listed, over 3.5% are singletons. RNA was extracted from around 2.7 ml of whole blood of healthy adults. Receptors were obtained from a male donor in good health.

This clonotype has at least ten counts. The V and J genes are TRBV7-2 and TRBJ1-3; D remains unclear. Germline-derived CDR1 and CDR2 are SGHTA and FQGNSA. The V end lost 5 bases, the J end lost 4 bases, and 12 bases lay between the germline ends. This CDR3 contains 14 residues. The CDR3 region has the DNA TGTGCCAGCAGCCCTCGTGTAGCCGGAAACACCATATATTTT. It encodes CASSPRVAGNTIYF.

This clonotype occurred many times. The chain carries TRBV12-1 and TRBJ2-1; the D call in the table, TRBD2, was not verified against the DNA. TRBV12-1 is flagged as a pseudogene. The CDR3 is 15 residues long. The CDR3 sequence: CASSESTSGYNEQFF. DNA for the CDR3: TGCGCCAGCAGTGAGTCTACTAGCGGATACAATGAGCAGTTCTTC.

This clonotype was seen many times. The V call is TRBV6-5, the J call TRBJ1-1; TRBD1 might be the D (5 bases). CDR3 size: 13 residues. Germline V gene sequence: CDR1 MNHEY, CDR2 SVGAGI. The V end lost 6 bases, the J end lost 1 base, and 9 bases lay between the germline ends. This chain's CDR3 is CASRERGNTEAFF. In nucleotides, the CDR3 is TGTGCCAGCAGGGAGAGGGGGAACACTGAAGCTTTCTTT.

The chain has TRBV20-1 and TRBJ1-5; 7 bases line up with TRBD1. After removal of 1 base from V and 3 bases from J, the junction contained 3 bases not matched to a gene. Germline V gene data show CDR1 as DFQATT and CDR2 as SNEGSKA (reference sequence). This CDR3 is built from 14 residues. The CDR3 DNA sequence: TGCAGTGCTAGAGGGACAGGCTCCAATCAGCCCCAGCATTTT. This gives the protein CSARGTGSNQPQHF.

This clonotype was recorded many times. The chain employs TRBV12-3 or TRBV12-4 and TRBJ1-5, with 9 nucleotides matching TRBD1. The CDR3 is 15 residues long. The V and J ends lost 3 bases and 5 bases, in that order; junction bases with no gene match: 5. CDR3 sequence reads: CASSFQGQGHQPQHF. The CDR3 bases are TGTGCCAGCAGTTTCCAAGGACAGGGGCATCAGCCCCAGCATTTT.

This clonotype was observed many times. The chain joins TRBV20-1 to TRBJ2-7; D not certain. This CDR3 is built from 11 residues. The germline gives CDR1 DFQATT, CDR2 SNEGSKA (reference sequence). The V and J ends lost 1 base and 9 bases respectively, with 10 bases between them. The CDR3 DNA reads as TGCAGTGCTAGAGGGGGTTCAGGGCAGTACTTC. Protein sequence: CSARGGSGQYF.

The V gene is TRBV29-1, the J gene TRBJ2-1; D is possibly TRBD2 (5 bases). Germline CDR1 reads SQVTM; CDR2 reads ANQGSEA. This CDR3 contains 13 residues. V shed 6 bases and J shed 7 bases, with 16 bases lying between them. DNA for the CDR3: TGCAGCGTCCCAGCGGATCCCTCGAATGAGCAGTTCTTC. Its protein product is CSVPADPSNEQFF.

The table lists this clonotype with many counts. The V gene is TRBV12-3 or TRBV12-4, the J gene TRBJ1-4, with 10 bases fitting TRBD1. V trimming: 6 bases; J trimming: 6 bases; junction bases outside the gene matches: 10. The CDR3 extends over 16 amino acids. CDR3 DNA: TGTGCCAGCAGCCCGAGCCCCGGGACAGGGGATGAAAAACTGTTTTTT. Translation: CASSPSPGTGDEKLFF.

This clonotype was recorded many times. The gene calls are TRBV5-1 and TRBJ1-5; perhaps TRBD1 as D (5 bases). The CDR3 sequence is 14 residues long. V lost 3 bases and J 5 bases, leaving 12 bases between the germline ends. In germline, CDR1 is SGHRS, CDR2 YFSETQ. The CDR3 protein is CASSWFGGDQPQHF. The CDR3 nucleotides read TGCGCCAGCAGCTGGTTCGGGGGTGATCAGCCCCAGCATTTT.

This clonotype showed up many times. The rearrangement uses TRBV29-1 and TRBJ2-1; TRBD2 matches at 7 bases. The ends lost 4 bases at V and 5 bases at J; junction bases unmatched: 2. The CDR3 covers 12 residues. From germline, CDR1 is SQVTM and CDR2 ANQGSEA. CDR3 nucleotides: TGCAGCGTTGTAAGCGGGAACAATGAGCAGTTCTTC. It specifies CSVVSGNNEQFF.

This clonotype appeared many times. Possible read error: a much larger clone is one base away. The J gene is TRBJ2-7, the V gene TRBV5-6; D remains unclear. The CDR3 has 11 amino acids. Trimming took off 3 bases at V and 7 bases at J, with 8 bases between the two ends. Per the germline V gene, CDR1 is SGHDT and CDR2 is YYEEEE. CDR3 in amino acids: CASSWAREQYF. As DNA, the CDR3 is TGTGCCAGCAGCTGGGCCCGGGAGCAGTACTTC. Complete variable domain (other parts from reference TRBV5-6 and TRBJ2-7): DAGVTQSPTHLIKTRGQQVTLRCSPKSGHDTVSWYQQALGQGPQFIFQYYEEEERQRGNFPDRFSGHQFPNYSSELNVNALLLGDSALYLCASSWAREQYFGPGTRLTVT.

In this sample, this clonotype turned up many times. V usage is TRBV19 and J usage is TRBJ2-3, with 11 nucleotides matching TRBD1. Germline assignment: CDR1 LNHDA and CDR2 SQIVND (reference sequence). V lost 4 bases to trimming and J lost 6 bases; unmatched junction nucleotides: 12. The CDR3 has 17 residues. CDR3: CASSKPGQGAFVDTQYF. CDR3 DNA: TGTGCCAGTAGTAAACCCGGACAGGGGGCTTTTGTGGATACGCAGTATTTT.

The chain has TRBV7-9 and TRBJ2-5; TRBD2 matches 13 bases. The germline V gene has CDR1 SEHNR and CDR2 FQNEAQ (reference sequence). The CDR3 has 15 residues. With 5 bases clipped from V and 5 bases from J, the junction kept 5 bases outside the gene matches. CDR3 sequence reads: CASSKGLAGFETQYF. CDR3 nucleotides: TGTGCCAGCAGCAAGGGACTAGCGGGGTTCGAGACCCAGTACTTC.

This clonotype was recorded at least ten times. The CDR3 loop is CASSDLRGHQPQHF. The CDR3 DNA follows: TGTGCCAGCAGTGATCTCAGGGGCCATCAGCCCCAGCATTTT. This chain joins TRBV6-1 and TRBJ1-5; maybe TRBD1 (6 bases). The CDR3 has 14 residues. Germline loops: CDR1 MNHNS, CDR2 SASEGT. Trimming pared 3 bases from V and 5 bases from J, leaving 11 bases between.